These 27 T cell receptor beta chains share one sample of origin, sequenced in a study of blood T cells in healthy people across ages. The use of a sample-barcoded 5' primer and a J-beta primer mix characterized a second PCR of about 6 to 11 cycles. TCRdb passed the 5' RACE reads through MiXCR, listing each CDR3 protein once. This sample carries 590,000 or so distinct CDR3 sequences, under 30% of them seen once, and the ten largest clones take roughly 14%. The sequenced sample was blood. Receptors originate from a woman aged 80 or over in good health.

This clonotype was observed many times. This chain joins TRBV7-3 and TRBJ2-1, with TRBD2 matching over 9 bases. In germline, CDR1 is SGHTA, CDR2 FQGTGA. The junction had 11 bases not matched to a gene; V was cut back by 5 bases and J by 3 bases. CDR3 length equals 17 residues. Here the CDR3 DNA reads TGTGCCAGCAGCCCACTATCGGGACTAGCCTTCTACAATGAGCAGTTCTTC. Protein sequence: CASSPLSGLAFYNEQFF.

This clonotype has a handful of counts. Since a much larger clone is just one base distant, this may be a read error. The V and J genes are TRBV12-3 or TRBV12-4 and TRBJ2-3, with 14 bases fitting TRBD2. CDR3 length: 16 residues. CDR3 bases: TGTGCCAGCAGGAAGACTAGCGGGGGGGGCACAGATGCGCAGTATTTT. Its protein product is CASRKTSGGGTDAQYF.

V is TRBV6-2 or TRBV6-3 and J is TRBJ1-1; no definite D call. The CDR3 is 14 residues long. Germline V gene sequence: CDR1 MNHEY, CDR2 SVGEGT. Trimming left V 3 bases short and J 1 base short, with 9 bases between. CDR3 residues: CASSYSTANTEAFF. DNA for the CDR3: TGTGCCAGCAGTTATAGTACAGCGAACACTGAAGCTTTCTTT.

There are many counts of this clonotype. V usage is TRBV4-2 and J usage is TRBJ2-7; 10 nucleotides align to TRBD2. CDR3 length: 16 residues. In germline, CDR1 is LGHNA, CDR2 YNFKEQ. V shed 4 bases, J shed 3 bases, and the junction held 9 bases outside the gene matches. CDR3 sequence (DNA): TGTGCCAGCAGCCGAGAAGGGACTAGCGCCAGCTACGAGCAGTACTTC. It codes for CASSREGTSASYEQYF.

The chain recombines TRBV7-2 with TRBJ2-3; 9 nucleotides agree with TRBD2. CDR3 length equals 16 residues. From germline, CDR1 is SGHTA and CDR2 FQGNSA. V shed 0 bases and J 5 bases; nucleotides not matched to a gene: 6. CDR3 in amino acids: CASSLAAGGDGDTQYF. CDR3 nucleotide sequence: TGTGCCAGCAGCTTAGCGGCGGGAGGGGACGGAGATACGCAGTATTTT. Full variable domain (remainder filled in from reference TRBV7-2 and TRBJ2-3): GAGVSQSPSNKVTEKGKDVELRCDPISGHTALYWYRQSLGQGLEFLIYFQGNSAPDKSGLPSDRFSAERTGGSVSTLTIQRTQQEDSAVYLCASSLAAGGDGDTQYFGPGTRLTVL.

In the case of this clonotype: An end of the junction differs from the germline gene, which may be a read error. V usage is TRBV12-5 and J usage is TRBJ1-4; the D is unclear. The CDR3 sequence is 12 residues long. CDR1 and CDR2 from the germline V gene are LGHNT and FRNRAP. CDR3 region: CASGPEVEKRFF. The CDR3 DNA reads as TGTGCTAGTGGTCCCGAGGTGGAAAAACGGTTTTTT.

This clonotype occurred many times. The chain links TRBV4-3 to TRBJ2-7; 8 bases align to TRBD1. V trimming: 0 bases; J trimming: 3 bases; junction bases outside the gene matches: 10. CDR3 length: 17 amino acids. Germline-derived CDR1 and CDR2 are LGHNA and YSLEER. For the CDR3, the DNA is TGCGCCAGCAGCCAAGATCTTGGTGGACAGGGCTTCTACGAGCAGTACTTC. Translating gives CASSQDLGGQGFYEQYF.

The table lists this clonotype with a count of one. No conserved phenylalanine or tryptophan ends this CDR3, so it is likely a read error. The rearrangement links TRBV28 to TRBJ2-4; 9 bases fit TRBD1. Germline CDR1 MDHEN, CDR2 SYDVKM. J lost 3 bases, V lost 6 bases, and 6 bases had no gene match. The CDR3 sequence is 15 residues long. The CDR3 loop reads CASSLPTGGKNIQYL. CDR3 in DNA: TGTGCCAGCAGCCTACCGACAGGGGGCAAAAACATTCAGTACCTC.

This clonotype was observed at least ten times. The chain uses TRBV5-1 and TRBJ2-3; no clear D gene. The CDR3 is made up of 16 amino acids. CDR1 SGHRS and CDR2 YFSETQ come from the germline V gene. V gave up 0 bases and J gave up 1 base, with 12 bases separating them. Here the CDR3 DNA reads TGCGCCAGCAGCTTGGGGGCAGCCCAAGGCACAGATACGCAGTATTTT. Its protein product is CASSLGAAQGTDTQYF.

This clonotype has at least ten counts. The CDR3 sequence is CASSEYGYGYTF. DNA of the CDR3: TGTGCCAGCAGTGAATACGGGTATGGCTACACCTTC. The genes are TRBV25-1 and TRBJ1-2; D is unclear. The CDR3 extends over 12 amino acids. Germline loops: CDR1 MGHDK, CDR2 SYGVNS. V lost 0 bases, J lost 5 bases, and 4 bases lay in between.

This sequence joins TRBV5-4 and TRBJ1-4, with D tentatively TRBD1 (5 bases). Trimming shortened V by 4 bases and J by 8 bases, and 12 bases separated the two germline ends. This CDR3 is built from 13 residues. Germline CDR1 and CDR2: SGHNT and YYREEE (reference sequence). The CDR3: CASSPRRGEKLFF. CDR3 in DNA: TGTGCCAGCAGCCCGCGAAGGGGCGAAAAACTGTTTTTT.

The chain employs TRBV20-1 and TRBJ2-5; D is undetermined. V was cut by 6 bases and J by 4 bases, with 12 bases left in between. The CDR3 runs to 12 residues. The germline CDR1 and CDR2 sequences are DFQATT and SNEGSKA (reference sequence). CDR3 loop: CSAPLSSETQYF. CDR3 DNA sequence: TGCAGTGCCCCTCTATCGTCAGAGACCCAGTACTTC.

This clonotype showed up just a few times. The junction differs from germline at one of its ends, possibly a read error. The rearrangement links TRBV7-7 to TRBJ2-1, with TRBD2 identical over 7 bases. This CDR3 has 16 residues. CDR1 is SSHAT and CDR2 is FNYEAQ in the germline V gene (reference sequence). This CDR3 is CASSLAEDGRRNEQFF. The DNA of the CDR3 is TGTGCTAGCAGCTTAGCGGAGGACGGGAGGAGGAATGAGCAGTTCTTC.

This clonotype was seen repeatedly, ten times or more. This sequence joins TRBV20-1 and TRBJ1-5; D ambiguous. Germline V gives CDR1 DFQATT, CDR2 SNEGSKA (reference sequence). The V end was cut by 1 base, the J end by 7 bases, with 11 bases between. The CDR3 spans 13 residues. CDR3 in DNA: TGCAGTGCTAGAGGGAGGGTAGGGCAGCCCCAGCATTTT. Protein sequence: CSARGRVGQPQHF.

This clonotype came up many times. The chain combines TRBV7-2 with TRBJ1-2; 8 nucleotides agree with TRBD1. This CDR3 contains 15 residues. Germline V gene sequence: CDR1 SGHTA, CDR2 FQGNSA. V shed 1 base, J shed 7 bases, and the junction held 8 bases outside the gene matches. CDR3 in DNA: TGTGCCAGCAGCTTAGGCGGGACAGGCGCCCTTGGCTACACCTTC. Protein: CASSLGGTGALGYTF.

This clonotype was observed at least ten times. The V and J genes are TRBV7-2 and TRBJ1-2; perhaps TRBD1 as D (5 bases). CDR3 length: 14 residues. V shed 5 bases and J shed 8 bases, with 18 bases lying between them. Germline CDR1 SGHTA, CDR2 FQGNSA. CDR3: CASSPPGGTRGYTF. The DNA of the CDR3 is TGTGCCAGCAGCCCCCCCGGGGGGACGCGGGGCTACACCTTC.

This clonotype was seen repeatedly, ten times or more. J is TRBJ2-1 and V is TRBV10-3; 10 bases match TRBD1. Germline-derived CDR1 and CDR2 are ENHRY and SYGVKD. The CDR3 contains 16 residues. Trimming cost V 3 bases and J 3 bases; bases outside gene matches: 5. The chain's CDR3 is CAISEYRDRGYNEQFF. The CDR3 DNA reads as TGTGCCATCAGTGAATACCGGGACAGGGGCTACAATGAGCAGTTCTTC.

This rearrangement joins TRBV20-1 to TRBJ2-3; 8 bases are shared with TRBD2. Germline V CDR1 and CDR2: DFQATT, SNEGSKA (reference sequence). Trimming took 6 bases from V and 4 from J; bases not matched to a gene: 9. The CDR3 spans 14 residues. The CDR3 nucleotides read TGCAGTGCCACCATCGGGGGGGTGGCAGATACGCAGTATTTT. Translated: CSATIGGVADTQYF.

V and J are TRBV7-9 and TRBJ2-7, with D perhaps matching TRBD2 (6 bases). CDR3 length equals 15 residues. V was cut by 1 base and J by 4 bases, with 14 bases left in between. From germline, CDR1 is SEHNR and CDR2 FQNEAQ (reference sequence). CDR3 sequence: CASSLGTMVAYEQYF. DNA for the CDR3: TGTGCCAGCAGCTTAGGGACTATGGTGGCGTACGAGCAGTACTTC.

This clonotype was seen once. The chain is built from TRBV29-1 and TRBJ1-1; D ambiguous. The CDR3 is made up of 14 amino acids. Germline V gene data show CDR1 as SQVTM and CDR2 as ANQGSEA. The V end was cut by 4 bases, the J end by 1 base, with 13 bases between. The CDR3 loop is CSVARRGRNTEAFF. The CDR3 bases are TGCAGCGTTGCCCGAAGAGGCAGGAACACTGAAGCTTTCTTT. Full variable domain (outside the CDR3, taken from reference TRBV29-1 and TRBJ1-1): SAVISQKPSRDICQRGTSLTIQCQVDSQVTMMFWYRQQPGQSLTLIATANQGSEATYESGFVIDKFPISRPNLTFSTLTVSNMSPEDSSIYLCSVARRGRNTEAFFGQGTRLTVV.

The V gene is TRBV7-2, the J gene TRBJ2-3, with D unresolved. The V gene lost 3 bases and the J gene lost 2 bases, with 9 bases spanning the gap. The CDR3 consists of 14 residues. Germline V CDR1 and CDR2: SGHTA, FQGNSA. The CDR3 DNA sequence: TGTGCCAGCAGCTTCGACAAGTTCACAGATACGCAGTATTTT. As protein: CASSFDKFTDTQYF.

This clonotype came up many times. The chain is built from TRBV5-4 and TRBJ2-3; D remains ambiguous. Germline V gene sequence: CDR1 SGHNT, CDR2 YYREEE (reference sequence). This CDR3 region has 13 residues. The ends were cut back, 5 bases at V and 2 bases at J, with 9 bases in the middle. CDR3 nucleotides: TGTGCCAGCAGTTCTCCCAACACAGATACGCAGTATTTT. This codes for CASSSPNTDTQYF.

This clonotype has only a few counts. Possible read error: a much larger clone is one base away. V gene TRBV6-5 combines with J gene TRBJ2-1; 9 bases are a match to TRBD2. The CDR3 totals 16 residues. V shed 5 bases, J shed 3 bases, and the junction held 8 bases outside the gene matches. The germline V gene has CDR1 MNHEY and CDR2 SVGAGI. This chain's CDR3 is CASSHVAGDFYNEQFF. The CDR3 bases are TGTGCCAGCAGTCATGTAGCGGGGGACTTCTACAATGAGCAGTTCTTC.

This clonotype has just a few counts. The V call is TRBV7-2, the J call TRBJ1-4, with D possibly being TRBD1 (5 bases). The CDR3 is made up of 18 amino acids. Trimming took 5 bases from V and 6 from J, leaving 25 bases between them. CDR1 is SGHTA and CDR2 is FQGNSA in the germline V gene. The CDR3 nucleotides read TGTGCCAGCAGCGGACCGGGACCCATCTTTAGTAAGGATGAAAAACTGTTTTTT. It codes for CASSGPGPIFSKDEKLFF.

This clonotype was observed a handful of times. A read error may be the cause here, since a much bigger clone is one base away. This chain links TRBV7-9 with TRBJ2-4; a weak D match, TRBD1 (6 bases). This CDR3 has 17 residues. V was trimmed by 5 bases and J by 1 base, leaving 18 bases between them. CDR1 and CDR2 (germline): SEHNR, FQNEAQ (reference sequence). CDR3 region: CASSPKPWGLAKNIQYF. The CDR3 DNA follows: TGTGCCAGCAGCCCGAAGCCGTGGGGGCTGGCCAAAAACATTCAGTACTTC.

There are many counts of this clonotype. The chain combines TRBV3-1 with TRBJ2-7, with D possibly TRBD1 on 6 matching bases. This CDR3 spans 16 amino acids. The germline gives CDR1 LGHDT, CDR2 YNNKEL (reference sequence). Between the trimmed V and J ends, which lost 1 base and 5 bases, there was a span of 18 bases. CDR3 sequence (DNA): TGTGCCAGCAGCCAAGGGCAGGGGAAAGCTTACCACGAGCAGTACTTC. Translation gives CASSQGQGKAYHEQYF.

The V and J genes are TRBV6-6 and TRBJ2-1; D possibly uses TRBD1 or TRBD2 (5 bases each). From germline, CDR1 is MNHNY and CDR2 SVGAGI (reference sequence). V dropped 2 bases and J dropped 10 bases, with 9 bases sitting between them. This CDR3 has 12 amino acids. CDR3 sequence reads: CASSYRGVEQFF. DNA for the CDR3: TGTGCCAGCAGTTACAGGGGAGTAGAGCAGTTCTTC.